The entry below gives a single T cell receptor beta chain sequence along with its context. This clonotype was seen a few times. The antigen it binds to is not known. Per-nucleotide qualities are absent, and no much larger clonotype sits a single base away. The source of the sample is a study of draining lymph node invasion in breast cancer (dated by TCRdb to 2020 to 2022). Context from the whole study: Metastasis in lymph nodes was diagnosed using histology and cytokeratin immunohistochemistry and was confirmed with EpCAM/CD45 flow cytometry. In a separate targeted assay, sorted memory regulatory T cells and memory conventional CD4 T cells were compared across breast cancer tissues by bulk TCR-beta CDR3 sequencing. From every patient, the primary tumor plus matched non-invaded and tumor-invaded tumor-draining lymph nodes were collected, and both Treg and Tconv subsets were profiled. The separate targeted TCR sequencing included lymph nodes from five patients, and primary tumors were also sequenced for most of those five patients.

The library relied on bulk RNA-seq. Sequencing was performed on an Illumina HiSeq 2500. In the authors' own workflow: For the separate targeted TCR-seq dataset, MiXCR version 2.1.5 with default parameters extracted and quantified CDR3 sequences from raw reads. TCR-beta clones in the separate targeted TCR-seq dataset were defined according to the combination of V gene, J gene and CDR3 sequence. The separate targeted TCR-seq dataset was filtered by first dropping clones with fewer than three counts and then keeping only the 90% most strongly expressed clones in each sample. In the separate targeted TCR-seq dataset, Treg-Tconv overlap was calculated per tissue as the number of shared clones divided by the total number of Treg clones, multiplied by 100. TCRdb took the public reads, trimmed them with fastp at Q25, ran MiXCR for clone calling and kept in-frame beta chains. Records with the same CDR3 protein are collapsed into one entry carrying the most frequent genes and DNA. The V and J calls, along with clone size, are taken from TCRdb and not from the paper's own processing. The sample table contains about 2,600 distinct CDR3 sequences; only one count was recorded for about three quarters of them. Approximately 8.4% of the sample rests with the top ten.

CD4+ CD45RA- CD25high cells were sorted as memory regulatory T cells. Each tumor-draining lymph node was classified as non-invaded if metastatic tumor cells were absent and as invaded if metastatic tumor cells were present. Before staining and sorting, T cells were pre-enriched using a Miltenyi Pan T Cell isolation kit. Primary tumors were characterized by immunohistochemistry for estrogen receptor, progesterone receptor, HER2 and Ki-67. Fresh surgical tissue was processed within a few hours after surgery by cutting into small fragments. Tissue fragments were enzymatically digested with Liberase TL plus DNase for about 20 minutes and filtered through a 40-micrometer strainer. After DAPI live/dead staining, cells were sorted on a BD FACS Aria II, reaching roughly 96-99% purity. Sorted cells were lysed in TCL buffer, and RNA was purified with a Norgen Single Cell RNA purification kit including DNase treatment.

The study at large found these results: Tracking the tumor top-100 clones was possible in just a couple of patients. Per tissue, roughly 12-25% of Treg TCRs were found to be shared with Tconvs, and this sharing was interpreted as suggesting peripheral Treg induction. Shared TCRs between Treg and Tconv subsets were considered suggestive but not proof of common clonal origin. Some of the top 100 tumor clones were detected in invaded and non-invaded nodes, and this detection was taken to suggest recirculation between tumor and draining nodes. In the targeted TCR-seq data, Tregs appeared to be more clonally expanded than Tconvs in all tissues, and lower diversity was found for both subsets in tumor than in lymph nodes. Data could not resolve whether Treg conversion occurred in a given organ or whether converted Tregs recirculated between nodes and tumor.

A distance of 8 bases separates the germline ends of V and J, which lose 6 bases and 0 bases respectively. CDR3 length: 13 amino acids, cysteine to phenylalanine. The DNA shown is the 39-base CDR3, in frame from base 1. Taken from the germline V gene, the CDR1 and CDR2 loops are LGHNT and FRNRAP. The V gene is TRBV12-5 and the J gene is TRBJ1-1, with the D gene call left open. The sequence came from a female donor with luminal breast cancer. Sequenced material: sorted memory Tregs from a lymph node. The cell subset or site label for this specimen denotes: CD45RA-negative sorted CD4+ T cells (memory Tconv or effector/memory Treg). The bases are TGTGCTAGTGGCCTCAAAATGAACACTGAAGCTTTCTTT. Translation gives CASGLKMNTEAFF. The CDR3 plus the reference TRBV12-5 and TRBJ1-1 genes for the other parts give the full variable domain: DARVTQTPRHKVTEMGQEVTMRCQPILGHNTVFWYRQTMMQGLELLAYFRNRAPLDDSGMPKDRFSAEMPDATLATLKIQPSEPRDSAVYFCASGLKMNTEAFFGQGTRLTVV.